The rows below give T cell receptor beta chains drawn from one sample of a study of blood T cell repertoires in COVID-19. The protocol was immunoSEQ multiplex PCR, while the TCRdb copy is restricted to in-frame clones and leaves out a portion. The repertoire includes approximately 270,000 clones, more than 80% of them detected once, and roughly 4% sits in the top ten. Sequenced material: PBMCs or T cells enriched from blood (not recorded which). These receptors were taken from a woman in her 30s with acute COVID-19. Each CDR3 is given with its conserved first and last residue. The order of the fields is clone size, J gene, D gene, V gene, CDR3 protein, CDR3 DNA. D genes are given only for firm matches. Some rows have no size entry. The others give once, few or many, or a class for an expanded clone.

-	TRBJ1-4	-	TRBV13	CASSLAVNEKLFF	TGTGCCAGCAGCTTGGCGGTTAATGAAAAACTGTTTTTT
-	TRBJ2-2	TRBD2	TRBV24-1	CATSEPGLAGTGELFF	TGTGCCACCAGTGAGCCGGGACTAGCGGGAACCGGGGAGCTGTTTTTT
-	TRBJ2-7	TRBD1	TRBV7-9	CASSLDRVPYEQYF	TGTGCCAGCAGCCTCGACAGGGTCCCCTACGAGCAGTACTTC
-	TRBJ2-3	TRBD2	TRBV13	CASSSGAGGADTQYF	TGTGCCAGCAGCTCTGGCGCGGGAGGGGCGGATACGCAGTATTTT
-	TRBJ2-7	TRBD1	TRBV7-8	CASSFRQGWEQYF	TGTGCCAGCAGCTTCAGACAGGGGTGGGAGCAGTACTTC
-	TRBJ1-1	-	TRBV5-4	CASSWSVGAHTEAFF	TGTGCCAGCAGCTGGTCCGTGGGGGCGCACACTGAAGCTTTCTTT
-	TRBJ2-1	TRBD2	TRBV14	CASSQEPSGFINEQFF	TGTGCCAGCAGCCAAGAACCTAGCGGGTTCATCAATGAGCAGTTCTTC
-	TRBJ2-2	-	TRBV28	CASSWDSNTGELFF	TGTGCCAGCTCCTGGGACTCTAACACCGGGGAGCTGTTTTTT
-	TRBJ2-5	-	TRBV18	CASSPPSRQQETQYF	TGTGCCAGCTCACCACCTTCCAGGCAGCAAGAGACCCAGTACTTC
-	TRBJ2-1	TRBD2	TRBV7-9	CASSPPGTSSFNEQFF	TGTGCCAGCAGCCCACCCGGGACTAGCTCGTTCAATGAGCAGTTCTTC
once	TRBJ2-7	-	TRBV27	CASSFSGRTYEQYF	TGTGCCAGCAGTTTCAGCGGGCGCACCTACGAGCAGTACTTC
-	TRBJ2-4	TRBD1	TRBV29-1	CSVTPGQGKNIQYF	TGCAGCGTGACCCCGGGACAGGGTAAAAACATTCAGTACTTC
-	TRBJ2-7	TRBD1	TRBV24-1	CATSDSPGTGAYEQYF	TGTGCCACCAGTGATTCCCCCGGGACAGGGGCCTACGAGCAGTACTTC
-	TRBJ1-5	TRBD1	TRBV18	CASSPTGTGAMSNQPQHF	TGTGCCAGCTCACCAACCGGGACAGGGGCAATGAGCAATCAGCCCCAGCATTTT
-	TRBJ2-7	TRBD1	TRBV28	CASSSPGQGGEQYF	TGTGCCAGCAGTTCGCCGGGACAGGGAGGCGAGCAGTACTTC
-	TRBJ1-1	TRBD1	TRBV15	CATSRGLGDRGLRGTEAFF	TGTGCCACCAGCAGAGGGCTGGGGGACAGGGGCCTCCGGGGGACTGAAGCTTTCTTT
-	TRBJ2-1	TRBD2	TRBV4-1	CASSQGGLAGENEQFF	TGCGCCAGCAGCCAAGGGGGACTAGCGGGAGAGAATGAGCAGTTCTTC
few	TRBJ1-5	TRBD1	TRBV6-5	CASRPTTGGGQPQHF	TGTGCCAGCAGACCCACAACAGGGGGCGGTCAGCCCCAGCATTTT
-	TRBJ2-4	-	TRBV24-1	CATSDADSNIQYF	TGTGCCACCAGTGATGCCGACAGTAACATTCAGTACTTC
-	TRBJ1-4	TRBD1	TRBV10-3	CAISEKFPGTGDKLFF	TGTGCCATCAGCGAAAAGTTCCCCGGGACAGGGGATAAACTGTTTTTT
-	TRBJ2-3	TRBD1	TRBV27	CASSSPRGRTDTQYF	TGTGCCAGCAGTTCCCCGAGGGGGCGCACAGATACGCAGTATTTT
-	TRBJ1-6	-	TRBV4-3	CASSQTWSSPLHF	TGCGCCAGCAGCCAAACTTGGAGTTCACCCCTCCACTTT
-	TRBJ2-1	-	TRBV9	CASSPRDLRNEQFF	TGTGCCAGCAGCCCTCGGGACTTGCGTAATGAGCAGTTCTTC
-	TRBJ2-5	TRBD1	TRBV30	CAWSTPTGGRETQYF	TGTGCCTGGAGTACTCCGACAGGGGGAAGGGAGACCCAGTACTTC
-	TRBJ1-4	-	TRBV28	CASSFEPATNEKLFF	TGTGCCAGCAGTTTCGAACCAGCAACTAATGAAAAACTGTTTTTT
-	TRBJ1-2	TRBD1	TRBV6-1	CASSEALRTGQGYTF	TGTGCCAGCAGTGAAGCGCTCCGGACAGGGCAGGGCTACACCTTC
once	TRBJ2-3	-	TRBV5-1	CASSQNRADTQYF	TGCGCCAGCAGCCAGAACAGGGCTGATACGCAGTATTTT
-	TRBJ2-2	TRBD2	TRBV7-8	CASSSTAISGSWTGELFF	TGTGCCAGCAGCTCCACAGCTATAAGCGGGAGTTGGACCGGGGAGCTGTTTTTT
-	TRBJ2-7	-	TRBV6-1	CASSEVAAAAYEQYF	TGTGCCAGCAGTGAAGTAGCGGCTGCCGCCTACGAGCAGTACTTC
-	TRBJ2-3	TRBD2	TRBV9	CASSVVASGPTSQYF	TGTGCCAGCAGCGTAGTAGCTAGCGGCCCCACCAGTCAGTATTTT
once	TRBJ2-1	-	TRBV9	CASSVDLASISEQFF	TGTGCCAGCAGCGTAGACCTAGCTTCTATAAGTGAGCAGTTCTTC
-	TRBJ1-2	TRBD1	TRBV7-9	CASSLETGGDYGYTF	TGTGCCAGCAGCTTGGAGACAGGGGGAGACTATGGCTACACCTTC
-	TRBJ2-5	TRBD2	TRBV28	CASSSPRLAGGGETQYF	TGTGCCAGCAGTTCGCCCCGACTAGCGGGAGGTGGTGAGACCCAGTACTTC
-	TRBJ2-7	-	TRBV5-1	CASSLDPGFSYEQYF	TGCGCCAGCAGCTTGGACCCGGGATTTTCCTACGAGCAGTACTTC
-	TRBJ1-1	-	TRBV19	CASSIVRGNTEAFF	TGTGCCAGTAGTATAGTAAGGGGGAACACTGAAGCTTTCTTT
-	TRBJ2-1	-	TRBV19	CASSIEGGGHNEQFF	TGTGCCAGTAGTATCGAGGGAGGTGGCCACAATGAGCAGTTCTTC
-	TRBJ1-4	TRBD1	TRBV19	CASSTREGASEKLFF	TGTGCCAGTAGTACTCGGGAGGGGGCGAGTGAAAAACTGTTTTTT
few	TRBJ1-1	TRBD1	TRBV19	CASSAGGRTEAFF	TGTGCCAGTAGTGCAGGGGGCCGGACTGAAGCTTTCTTT
-	TRBJ2-2	-	TRBV3-1/TRBV3-2	CASSFPGITGELFF	TGTGCCAGCAGCTTCCCAGGGATCACCGGGGAGCTGTTTTTT
-	TRBJ1-2	-	TRBV27	CASSLGGNYGYTF	TGTGCCAGCAGTTTAGGGGGGAACTATGGCTACACCTTC
-	TRBJ2-2	-	TRBV5-4	CASSGGSQSPGELFF	TGTGCCAGCAGCGGGGGGTCTCAATCCCCCGGGGAGCTGTTTTTT
-	TRBJ1-5	-	TRBV6-5	CASSQNTNQPQHF	TGTGCCAGCAGTCAAAACACGAATCAGCCCCAGCATTTT
-	TRBJ2-3	TRBD2	TRBV15	CATSRDATSGFTDTQYF	TGTGCCACCAGCAGAGATGCCACTAGCGGGTTCACAGATACGCAGTATTTT
-	TRBJ2-7	-	TRBV6-5	CASSYSGVRGYEQYF	TGTGCCAGCAGTTATTCGGGAGTACGTGGGTACGAGCAGTACTTC
-	TRBJ2-1	-	TRBV5-1	CASSLEDKRVYEQFF	TGCGCCAGCAGCTTGGAAGATAAGAGGGTCTATGAGCAGTTCTTC
once	TRBJ1-2	TRBD1	TRBV7-9	CASSLGNPGQGNGYTF	TGTGCCAGCAGCTTAGGCAATCCGGGACAGGGTAATGGCTACACCTTC